These 25 T cell receptor beta chains were sequenced from one sample in a study of T-cell memory formation after mild COVID-19. TCRdb redid the calling of the 5' RACE reads with MiXCR, one entry per CDR3 protein. The repertoire holds some 320,000 distinct CDR3 sequences, with more than 15% as singletons. The sample was PBMCs or a T cell subset sorted from them (not recorded which). These receptors all come from a man aged 18 to 30 who had mild COVID-19 (a few samples of this study predate the infection). Cell type and time point are not known.

This clonotype was picked up a small number of times. This CDR3 is CASSRDANTQYF. Here the CDR3 DNA reads TGTGCCAGCAGCAGGGATGCCAATACGCAGTATTTT. V usage is TRBV7-2 and J usage is TRBJ2-3; no clear D. In germline, CDR1 is SGHTA, CDR2 FQGNSA. The CDR3 has 12 residues. Trimming took off 5 bases at V and 7 bases at J, with 10 bases between the two ends.

The rearrangement links TRBV7-2 to TRBJ2-3, with D perhaps matching TRBD1 (6 bases). CDR3 size: 14 residues. Per germline, CDR1 SGHTA and CDR2 FQGNSA. Between the trimmed V and J ends, which lost 5 bases and 5 bases, there was a span of 14 bases. CDR3 sequence: CASSDRTSGDTQYF. CDR3 coding DNA: TGTGCCAGCAGCGACAGGACCTCAGGAGATACGCAGTATTTT.

V gene TRBV7-2 combines with J gene TRBJ1-6; 8 positions match TRBD1. The CDR3 has 15 residues. The germline gives CDR1 SGHTA, CDR2 FQGNSA. V lost 0 bases to trimming and J lost 13 bases; unmatched junction nucleotides: 8. The CDR3 coding sequence is TGTGCCAGCAGCTTAGCGGTTGGACAGGGTGCGCCCCTCCACTTT. Its protein is CASSLAVGQGAPLHF. The variable domain in full, completed from reference TRBV7-2 and TRBJ1-6, reads GAGVSQSPSNKVTEKGKDVELRCDPISGHTALYWYRQSLGQGLEFLIYFQGNSAPDKSGLPSDRFSAERTGGSVSTLTIQRTQQEDSAVYLCASSLAVGQGAPLHFGNGTRLTVT.

This clonotype was counted between two and nine times. The V call is TRBV15, the J call TRBJ2-3; TRBD2 matches 8 bases. The germline gives CDR1 LNHNV, CDR2 YYDKDF (reference sequence). With V trimmed by 4 bases and J by 6 bases, 0 bases remained unmatched. The CDR3 runs to 12 residues. This chain's CDR3 is CATSKRGDTQYF. CDR3 DNA: TGTGCCACCAGCAAGCGGGGGGATACGCAGTATTTT.

This clonotype was seen many times. The chain is built from TRBV7-6 and TRBJ2-5; 7 nucleotides line up with TRBD2. The J segment lost 5 bases and the V segment lost 0 bases, leaving 3 bases of the junction unmatched. In germline, CDR1 is SGHVS, CDR2 FNYEAQ. The CDR3 has 14 residues. This chain's CDR3 is CASSLAGGGETQYF. The CDR3 coding sequence is TGTGCCAGCAGCTTAGCTGGGGGAGGGGAGACCCAGTACTTC.

The chain couples TRBV7-2 to TRBJ1-1, with D uncertain. The CDR3 contains 13 residues. Trimming removed 3 bases at V and 5 bases at J, with 10 bases between. Germline V gene sequence: CDR1 SGHTA, CDR2 FQGNSA. The CDR3: CASSFGVWTEAFF. The CDR3, as DNA: TGTGCCAGCAGCTTCGGGGTGTGGACTGAAGCTTTCTTT.

The chain recombines TRBV7-9 with TRBJ2-1; D is perhaps TRBD2 (6 bases). The CDR3 has 17 amino acids. V was clipped by 6 bases and J by 3 bases, with 21 bases between them. Germline loops: CDR1 SEHNR, CDR2 FQNEAQ (reference sequence). CDR3 sequence reads: CASRRGVAEGNYNEQFF. CDR3 DNA sequence: TGTGCCAGCAGGAGGGGCGTAGCGGAGGGGAACTACAATGAGCAGTTCTTC.

The chain combines TRBV20-1 with TRBJ1-5; maybe TRBD1 (6 bases). This CDR3 spans 17 amino acids. CDR1 is DFQATT and CDR2 is SNEGSKA in the germline V gene (reference sequence). V lost 0 bases to trimming and J lost 1 base, with 16 bases between them. CDR3 amino acids: CSARDSWGGRSNQPQHF. The DNA for the CDR3 is TGCAGTGCTAGAGACTCTTGGGGGGGCCGGAGCAATCAGCCCCAGCATTTT.

This sequence joins TRBV4-1 and TRBJ2-2; D might be TRBD1 or TRBD2, each matching 5 bases. The V gene's germline CDR1 is MGHRA and CDR2 YSYEKL. The CDR3 spans 17 residues. The V and J ends lost 1 base and 9 bases respectively, with 21 bases between them. In nucleotides, the CDR3 is TGCGCCAGCAGCCAAGCCCCGGGGACGGTTAATTTCCGGGAGCTGTTTTTT. Translated: CASSQAPGTVNFRELFF.

The chain carries TRBV7-9 and TRBJ2-2, with 9 bases that match TRBD2. CDR3 size: 18 residues. Trimming took 4 bases from V and 1 from J; bases not matched to a gene: 10. Germline CDR1 is SEHNR and CDR2 is FQNEAQ (reference sequence). The CDR3 here is CASSSPLAGTMNTGELFF. The CDR3 bases are TGTGCCAGCAGCTCGCCGCTAGCGGGGACCATGAACACCGGGGAGCTGTTTTTT.

The chain couples TRBV27 to TRBJ1-2; possible D gene TRBD1, 6 bases. Germline-derived CDR1 and CDR2 are MNHEY and SMNVEV (reference sequence). The CDR3 runs 18 residues. Trimming pared 6 bases from V and 3 bases from J, leaving 26 bases between. CDR3 protein: CASRLEGGGAPLDYGYTF. The CDR3 DNA reads TGTGCCAGCAGACTAGAGGGGGGCGGGGCGCCTCTTGACTATGGCTACACCTTC.

This clonotype was counted between two and nine times. The V call is TRBV29-1, the J call TRBJ2-1; D possibly matches TRBD1 or TRBD2 (5 bases each). The V gene's germline CDR1 is SQVTM and CDR2 ANQGSEA. The CDR3 totals 12 residues. The V and J ends lost 1 base and 8 bases respectively, with 9 bases between them. CDR3 bases: TGCAGCGTTGAAGGGGACCCAGATGAGCAGTTCTTC. Its protein product is CSVEGDPDEQFF.

This clonotype has only a few counts. In DNA form, the CDR3 reads TGTGCCAGCAGCTTACGGGGGACCTCTGGAAACACCATATATTTT. This sequence encodes CASSLRGTSGNTIYF. This chain links TRBV7-9 with TRBJ1-3, with D possibly matching TRBD1 (5 bases). Germline V gives CDR1 SEHNR, CDR2 FQNEAQ (reference sequence). CDR3 length equals 15 residues. Trimming cost V 2 bases and J 0 bases, with 8 bases left between them.

This rearrangement joins TRBV6-2 or TRBV6-3 to TRBJ2-3, with 8 bases fitting TRBD2. The junction had 6 bases not matched to a gene; V was cut back by 0 bases and J by 4 bases. The CDR3 length is 16 residues. Per germline, CDR1 MNHEY and CDR2 SVGEGT. The CDR3 loop is CASSYSGLASPDTQYF. Here the CDR3 DNA reads TGTGCCAGCAGTTACTCCGGACTAGCTTCCCCAGATACGCAGTATTTT.

This clonotype was seen more than once but under ten times. The chain employs TRBV28 and TRBJ2-4, with TRBD1 as a possible D gene (6 bases). There are 14 residues in the CDR3. Germline V gene lookup returns CDR1 MDHEN and CDR2 SYDVKM. V was cut by 6 bases and J by 11 bases, with 20 bases left in between. The CDR3 region is CASSPFPGHLFQYF. In nucleotides, the CDR3 is TGTGCCAGCAGCCCCTTCCCGGGACACCTATTTCAGTACTTC.

The rearrangement links TRBV7-7 to TRBJ2-3; D is perhaps TRBD2 (6 bases). Germline CDR1 is SSHAT and CDR2 is FNYEAQ (reference sequence). CDR3 length: 14 residues. V was clipped by 11 bases and J by 1 base, with 16 bases between them. CDR3 amino acids: CAVGTGLGTDTQYF. CDR3 bases: TGTGCCGTCGGAACGGGACTGGGCACAGATACGCAGTATTTT.

The V call is TRBV5-6, the J call TRBJ1-1; D is perhaps TRBD1 (5 bases). The V gene's germline CDR1 is SGHDT and CDR2 YYEEEE. The CDR3 runs to 14 residues. The ends were cut back, 3 bases at V and 1 base at J, with 10 bases in the middle. The CDR3 sequence: CASSWTRGNTEAFF. Here the CDR3 DNA reads TGTGCCAGCAGCTGGACAAGAGGGAACACTGAAGCTTTCTTT. The complete variable domain, with remaining parts taken from reference TRBV5-6 and TRBJ1-1, reads DAGVTQSPTHLIKTRGQQVTLRCSPKSGHDTVSWYQQALGQGPQFIFQYYEEEERQRGNFPDRFSGHQFPNYSSELNVNALLLGDSALYLCASSWTRGNTEAFFGQGTRLTVV.

The chain has TRBV2 and TRBJ2-7, with 10 positions matching TRBD2. With V trimmed by 6 bases and J by 2 bases, 16 bases remained unmatched. The CDR3 is made up of 18 amino acids. Per the germline V gene, CDR1 is SNHLY and CDR2 is FYNNEI. CDR3 sequence (DNA): TGTGCCAGCAGCGAAAGTCGGCTAGCGGGGGCCCTGACCTACGAGCAGTACGTC. It yields the protein CASSESRLAGALTYEQYV.

Ten or more counts support this clonotype. This chain joins TRBV12-3 or TRBV12-4 and TRBJ1-2; D is possibly TRBD1 (5 bases). The CDR3 is 13 residues long. Trimming stripped 1 base from V and 6 bases from J, with 9 bases between. CDR3 nucleotides: TGTGCCAGCAGTTTAGGCAGGGTGAATGGCTACACCTTC. The encoded protein is CASSLGRVNGYTF.

On this clonotype itself: A read error may account for a junction end that differs from germline. J is TRBJ2-7 and V is TRBV6-5; 10 bases line up with TRBD1. This CDR3 spans 14 amino acids. The germline CDR1 and CDR2 sequences are MNHEY and SVGAGI. For the CDR3, the DNA is TGTGCCAGCTCCCGGGACAGGGGAATTGACGATCAGTACTTC. Residues: CASSRDRGIDDQYF.

The rearrangement joins TRBV29-1 to TRBJ1-1; a possible D gene is TRBD1 (6 bases). This CDR3 has 13 residues. V lost 4 bases and J 1 base, leaving 10 bases between the germline ends. Germline lookup yields CDR1 SQVTM and CDR2 ANQGSEA. In DNA form, the CDR3 reads TGCAGCGTTGGGGGAGGGGGGAACACTGAAGCTTTCTTT. This codes for CSVGGGGNTEAFF.

This chain uses TRBV3-1 with TRBJ2-5, with a weak D call TRBD2 (5 bases). The CDR3 sequence is 14 residues long. Germline CDR1 LGHDT, CDR2 YNNKEL (reference sequence). Trimming shortened V by 0 bases and J by 5 bases, and 10 bases separated the two germline ends. CDR3 sequence: CASSQEGGGETQYF. The CDR3 nucleotides read TGTGCCAGCAGCCAAGAAGGAGGAGGCGAGACCCAGTACTTC.

This clonotype was counted ten times or more. The V call is TRBV12-3 or TRBV12-4, the J call TRBJ2-7; 11 nucleotides agree with TRBD1. The CDR3 covers 22 residues. V lost 0 bases to trimming and J lost 0 bases; unmatched junction nucleotides: 19. CDR3 coding DNA: TGTGCCAGCAGTTTAGCGCGGGGTCGCCGGGACAGGGGGACAATCGTCTCCTACGAGCAGTACTTC. Translation gives CASSLARGRRDRGTIVSYEQYF.

V gene TRBV20-1 combines with J gene TRBJ1-1; possible D gene TRBD1, 6 bases. Trimming cost V 3 bases and J 1 base, with 21 bases left between them. CDR3 length: 17 amino acids. CDR1 DFQATT and CDR2 SNEGSKA come from the germline V gene (reference sequence). CDR3 in amino acids: CSARRGIKTVTNTEAFF. The DNA for the CDR3 is TGCAGTGCTAGGAGGGGGATTAAGACAGTTACGAACACTGAAGCTTTCTTT.

The chain couples TRBV28 to TRBJ2-7; no definite D call. Trimming removed 2 bases from V and 3 bases from J, with 8 bases in between. Germline loops: CDR1 MDHEN, CDR2 SYDVKM. This CDR3 is built from 13 residues. The CDR3 is CASSLRRHYEQYV. DNA for the CDR3: TGTGCCAGCAGTTTAAGGCGGCACTACGAGCAGTACGTC.